This T cell receptor beta chain was observed in a study of CD8+ T cells in alopecia areata. Study at large: Grafting placed skin from approximately 6-12-month-old C3H/HeJ donors with spontaneous alopecia onto roughly 7-10-week-old female C3H/HeJ mice. Study findings and constraints: TCR sharing was clearer in mice than between patients, perhaps partly owing to patient HLA diversity. It was lesional scalp, especially alopecia totalis/universalis, that showed higher clonality than normal scalp. When scalp samples are sequenced, resident alphabeta T cells of normal skin are also captured.

This clone occurred a few times. The target antigen is unknown. The gene symbols are mouse symbols. The read stops 4 residues short of the end of the CDR3; the missing end is completed from the germline J gene. The germline V gene encodes CDR1 NSHNY and CDR2 SYGAGN. The CDR3 runs to 15 residues. The sorting of pooled cutaneous lymph node cells relied on CD4, CD8alpha, NKG2D, NKG2ACE and other markers. Extracted RNA was reverse transcribed, and the resulting cDNA served as sequencing template. TCRdb keeps only in-frame clones here, not all; method: immunoSEQ multiplex PCR. The data show 15,000 to 20,000 clones, with none appearing a single time.

V usage is TRBV13-1 and J usage is TRBJ2-5; 9 positions agree with TRBD2. The sample was CD8+ T cells sorted from a lymph node. This clonotype was sampled from a C3H/HeJ mouse with alopecia areata. The MHC haplotype recorded for the strain is H2-k. CDR3 sequence: CASSRYWGAGDTQYF. The sequenced part of the CDR3 DNA is TGTGCCAGCAGCCGCTACTGGGGGGCAGGGGAC.